Included here is one T cell receptor (beta chain) sequence, with context. The V gene's germline CDR1 is SGHNT and CDR2 YYREEE (reference sequence). V lost 2 bases, J lost 0 bases, and 13 bases stayed unmatched. CDR3 length equals 18 residues. The data derive from a study of blood T cell repertoires in COVID-19. Produced via immunoSEQ multiplex PCR; TCRdb's table is partial and in-frame only. This table has more than 200,000 clones, about 83% appearing once. The rearrangement uses TRBV5-4 and TRBJ1-2, with 7 bases identical to TRBD1. The clonotype was recovered from a man aged 40-49 years with active or convalescent COVID-19. Sequencing was done on a sample of peripheral blood. Written as DNA, the CDR3 is TGTGCCAGCAGCTTTCATCCCGGGACAGCAACATCTAACTATGGCTACACCTTC. It codes for CASSFHPGTATSNYGYTF.